Listed below are T cell receptor beta chains from one sample, sequenced in a study of T cells in Graves' hyperthyroidism and ophthalmopathy. TCRdb fed the multiplex PCR reads into MiXCR, producing one record per CDR3 protein. Of some 620,000 distinct CDR3 sequences listed, around 15% were seen once; the top ten hold around 4%. Material: blood. The receptor set was obtained from a woman in her twenties or thirties with Graves' hyperthyroidism. The CDR3 runs from the conserved cysteine through the conserved F or W. A D gene is named only where the DNA matches it firmly. The size of a clone is reported for some rows only, either as once, few or many, or as a class for expanded clones.

TRBD2,NA,TRBV28,TRBJ2-7,TGTGCCAGCGGGCTATTTGGAGCGGGAGGAAGCGGGGAGCAGTACTTC,CASGLFGAGGSGEQYF
NA,many,TRBV20-1,TRBJ1-2,TGCAGTGCTAGAGGGGGGGGGGAGGCTAACTATGGCTACACCTTC,CSARGGGEANYGYTF
NA,many,TRBV10-1,TRBJ2-5,TGCGCCAGCAGTGACCCGGCAGGCGAGAAGACCCAGTACTTC,CASSDPAGEKTQYF
TRBD2,NA,TRBV18,TRBJ2-7,TGTGCCAGCTCACGTTCGGCTAGCGGGGCCGCTAGTGACGAGCAGTACTTC,CASSRSASGAASDEQYF
NA,NA,TRBV12-3/TRBV12-4,TRBJ1-6,TGTGCCAGCAGTTTTGGGCGGACTAATTCACCCCTCCACTTT,CASSFGRTNSPLHF
TRBD1,few,TRBV27,TRBJ1-4,TGTGCCAGCAGCTCCCGTCCGACAGGGATAGCTAATGAAAAACTGTTTTTT,CASSSRPTGIANEKLFF
NA,many,TRBV25-1,TRBJ2-7,TGTGCCAGCAGTGAATATACAGGTCGGGTGGCAGGGAGCTCCTACGAGCAGTACTTC,CASSEYTGRVAGSSYEQYF
NA,few,TRBV7-2,TRBJ1-2,TGTGCCAGCAGCTTAGGTTCCGGGGTAAATGGCTACACCTTC,CASSLGSGVNGYTF
NA,NA,TRBV2,TRBJ1-1,TGTGCCAGCAAAGGGTGGGGGACGCGCCCTTTCCGTTCTGAAGCTTTCTTT,CASKGWGTRPFRSEAFF
NA,few,TRBV2,TRBJ1-6,TGTGCCAGCAGCGTCGCCGCAGGGATTCGGTCACCCCTCCACTTT,CASSVAAGIRSPLHF
NA,NA,TRBV6-2/TRBV6-3,TRBJ1-4,TGTGCCAGCAGTTACTACTCGGGGAGTGGTGAAAAACTGTTTTTT,CASSYYSGSGEKLFF
NA,many,TRBV12-3/TRBV12-4,TRBJ1-5,TGTGCCAGCAGTTTCAGGGGAATTCAGCCCCAGCATTTT,CASSFRGIQPQHF
NA,many,TRBV2,TRBJ2-5,TGTGCCAGCAGTCCGGAACTAGAGACCCAGTACTTC,CASSPELETQYF
TRBD2,NA,TRBV10-1,TRBJ2-5,TGCGCCAGCATGGTGAGACTAGCGGGAGCGGTGGAGACCCAGTACTTC,CASMVRLAGAVETQYF
NA,few,TRBV28,TRBJ1-2,TGTGCCAGCAGTTTAGGCGTGGCGTACTATGGCTACACCTTC,CASSLGVAYYGYTF
TRBD1,NA,TRBV10-3,TRBJ2-3,TGTGCCATCAGTCCTGACAGGGGAGGCACAGATACGCAGTATTTT,CAISPDRGGTDTQYF
NA,many,TRBV6-1,TRBJ1-1,TGTGCCAGCAGTGAAAACGGGATATTTAACACTGAAGCTTTCTTT,CASSENGIFNTEAFF
TRBD1,NA,TRBV12-3/TRBV12-4,TRBJ1-3,TGTGCCAGCAGGGGACAGACCTTCTCTGGAAACACCATATATTTT,CASRGQTFSGNTIYF
NA,NA,TRBV20-1,TRBJ2-1,TGCAGTGCTCCCAGAAGTGTAGGGAGTAATGAGCAGTTCTTC,CSAPRSVGSNEQFF
NA,many,TRBV3-1,TRBJ2-5,TGTGCCAGCAGTCAGAAAGAGACCCAGTACTTC,CASSQKETQYF
TRBD2,many,TRBV3-1,TRBJ2-3,TGTGCCAGCAGCCCCCCGACTAGCGGGATCACAGATACGCAGTATTTT,CASSPPTSGITDTQYF
NA,few,TRBV29-1,TRBJ1-2,TGCAGCGTTGAAGTGGCCCAGACCTATGGCTACACCTTC,CSVEVAQTYGYTF
TRBD2,few,TRBV20-1,TRBJ2-3,TGCAGTGCCAAGGCGGGGGAGAGCACAGATACGCAGTATTTT,CSAKAGESTDTQYF
TRBD1,NA,TRBV7-9,TRBJ2-1,TGTGCCAGCAGACCACAGGGGACTGAGCAGTTCTTC,CASRPQGTEQFF
NA,NA,TRBV4-2,TRBJ1-2,TGTGCCAGCAGCCCTAGAAGGTTTGATAACTATGGCTACACCTTC,CASSPRRFDNYGYTF
TRBD2,few,TRBV5-4,TRBJ2-1,TGTGCCAGCAGCCCTTTAGCGGGAGGGGTGAATGAGCAGTTCTTC,CASSPLAGGVNEQFF
NA,NA,TRBV28,TRBJ2-3,TGTGCCAGCAGTTTAGACAACAGGGACGATACGCAGTATTTT,CASSLDNRDDTQYF
NA,NA,TRBV12-3/TRBV12-4,TRBJ2-1,TGTGCCAGCAGAACCGGGAGTGGTGAGCAGTTCTTC,CASRTGSGEQFF
NA,many,TRBV6-6,TRBJ1-1,TGTGCCAGCAGTTACTTTGAGTCGACTGAAGCTTTCTTT,CASSYFESTEAFF
TRBD2,many,TRBV11-2,TRBJ2-5,TGTGCCAGCCGTCTACTAGCGGACCACCAAGAGACCCAGTACTTC,CASRLLADHQETQYF
NA,many,TRBV28,TRBJ1-5,TGTGCCAGCGGCGGGGGGGTTGGCAATCAGCCCCAGCATTTT,CASGGGVGNQPQHF
NA,many,TRBV5-1,TRBJ2-1,TGCGCCAGCAGCTTGGCCACGCCGGTCAATGAGCAGTTCTTC,CASSLATPVNEQFF
NA,many,TRBV11-3,TRBJ1-1,TGTGCCAGCAGCTTGGGCAGATTCACTGAAGCTTTCTTT,CASSLGRFTEAFF
NA,many,TRBV20-1,TRBJ1-1,TGCAGTGCTAGATTGCGGGTCTTCGGCACTGAAGCTTTCTTT,CSARLRVFGTEAFF
TRBD1,NA,TRBV5-6,TRBJ1-5,TGTGCCAGCAGCCTTTTTACCGGGACAGGGAGCAATCAGCCCCAGCATTTT,CASSLFTGTGSNQPQHF
NA,many,TRBV28,TRBJ2-5,TGTGCCAGCAGCGTCCAAGGCGCCCGACGGACCCAAGAGACCCAGTACTTC,CASSVQGARRTQETQYF
NA,many,TRBV2,TRBJ1-1,TGTGCCAGCAGTGATCAGTACGTCTTCGGGGACACTGAAGCTTTCTTT,CASSDQYVFGDTEAFF
NA,many,TRBV28,TRBJ1-1,TGTGCCAGCAGTTCCCCAGGGTCCGACACTGAAGCTTTCTTT,CASSSPGSDTEAFF
NA,few,TRBV6-1,TRBJ1-1,TGTGCCAGCGGACTGGTCGAGAACACTGAAGCTTTCTTT,CASGLVENTEAFF
NA,many,TRBV7-9,TRBJ2-5,TGTGCCAGCAGCTACTCCGGTCGGGGAGGAGAGACCCAGTACTTC,CASSYSGRGGETQYF
TRBD2,NA,TRBV4-1,TRBJ2-5,TGCGCCAGCAGCCAAGTCCAATTCCGAGCGGGAGGCAGAGAGACCCAGTACTTC,CASSQVQFRAGGRETQYF
NA,NA,TRBV6-1,TRBJ2-5,TGTGCCAGCAGAGCGGGCTCGCCTCAAGAGACCCAGTACTTC,CASRAGSPQETQYF
NA,many,TRBV7-2,TRBJ2-2,TGTGCCAGCAGCTTAGGAACGGGGGCGCGGAACACCGGGGAGCTGTTTTTT,CASSLGTGARNTGELFF
TRBD1,many,TRBV27,TRBJ1-2,TGTGCCAGCAGTACTCGGACAGGGGGCCACTATGGCTACACCTTC,CASSTRTGGHYGYTF
TRBD2,many,TRBV7-8,TRBJ2-5,TGTGCCAGCATCCTTACCCCTAGCGGGCGAACCCAAGAGACCCAGTACTTC,CASILTPSGRTQETQYF
TRBD2,many,TRBV11-2,TRBJ2-3,TGTGCCAGCTCACGAGCGGGAAGGGGTACAGATACGCAGTATTTT,CASSRAGRGTDTQYF
NA,NA,TRBV9,TRBJ2-2,TGTGCCAGCAGCCCCCGCCCTGCGGGAAACACCGGGGAGCTGTTTTTT,CASSPRPAGNTGELFF
NA,many,TRBV9,TRBJ1-1,TGTGCCAGCAGCGGAGATGGTTCGACCGGGTATGAGGAAGCTTTCTTT,CASSGDGSTGYEEAFF
TRBD1,many,TRBV6-1,TRBJ2-4,TGTGCCAGCAGTGGGGGACAGGGGATTGGCAAAAACATTCAGTACTTC,CASSGGQGIGKNIQYF
NA,many,TRBV18,TRBJ2-7,TGTGCCAGCTCACCAATTATTCAAGACGTAGTCTACGAGCAGTACTTC,CASSPIIQDVVYEQYF
TRBD2,few,TRBV27,TRBJ2-1,TGTGCCAGCAGTTTATGGCGGGAGGGAAGTGGCAATGAGCAGTTCTTC,CASSLWREGSGNEQFF
TRBD1,many,TRBV11-3,TRBJ2-7,TGTGCCAGCAGCTTGACTAACAGGGGTGGCCAATCCTACGAGCAGTACTTC,CASSLTNRGGQSYEQYF
TRBD2,many,TRBV20-1,TRBJ2-2,TGCAGTGCTAGAGATCGAAAAGCAGGGACTAGCGGGACCGGGGAGCTGTTTTTT,CSARDRKAGTSGTGELFF
NA,many,TRBV30,TRBJ2-7,TGTGCCTGGAGTGTTCACTACGAGCAGTACTTC,CAWSVHYEQYF
NA,many,TRBV11-2,TRBJ1-2,TGTGCCAGCACCATAGGCGGGCACTATGGCTACACCTTC,CASTIGGHYGYTF